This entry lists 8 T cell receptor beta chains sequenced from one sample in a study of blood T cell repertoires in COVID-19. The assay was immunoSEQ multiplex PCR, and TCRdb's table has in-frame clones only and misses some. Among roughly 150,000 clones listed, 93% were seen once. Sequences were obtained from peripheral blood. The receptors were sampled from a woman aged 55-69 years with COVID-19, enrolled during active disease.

The CDR3 DNA sequence: TGCGCCAGCAGCTTGGCCGGCCAGACACACACCGGGGAGCTGTTTTTT. Translated: CASSLAGQTHTGELFF. The gene calls are TRBV5-1 and TRBJ2-2; D ambiguous. Germline CDR1 SGHRS, CDR2 YFSETQ. CDR3 length equals 16 residues. Deletions cut 0 bases from V and 3 bases from J, with 12 bases between.

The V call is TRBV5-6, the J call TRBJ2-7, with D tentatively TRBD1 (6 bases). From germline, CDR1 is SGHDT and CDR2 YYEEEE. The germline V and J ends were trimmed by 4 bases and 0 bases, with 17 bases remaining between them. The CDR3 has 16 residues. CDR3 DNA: TGTGCCAGCAGCCTCCAAGGACAGACGAGCTCCTACGAGCAGTACTTC. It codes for CASSLQGQTSSYEQYF.

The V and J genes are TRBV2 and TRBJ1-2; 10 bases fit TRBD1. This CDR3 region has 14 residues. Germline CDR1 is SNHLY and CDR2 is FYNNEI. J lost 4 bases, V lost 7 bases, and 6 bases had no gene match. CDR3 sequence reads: CASIRTGGPYGYTF. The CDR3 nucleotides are TGTGCCAGCATTAGGACAGGGGGACCCTATGGCTACACCTTC.

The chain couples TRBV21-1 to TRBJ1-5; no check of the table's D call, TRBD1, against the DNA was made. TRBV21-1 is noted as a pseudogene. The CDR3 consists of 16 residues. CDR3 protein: CASSTDDRVIWQPQHF. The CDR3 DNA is TGTGCCAGCAGCACTGATGACAGGGTCATTTGGCAGCCCCAGCATTTT.

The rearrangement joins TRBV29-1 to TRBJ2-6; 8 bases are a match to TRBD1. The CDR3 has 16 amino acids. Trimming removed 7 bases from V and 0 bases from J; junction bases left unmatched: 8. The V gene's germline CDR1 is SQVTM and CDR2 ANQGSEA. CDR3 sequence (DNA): TGCAGCGCGCAGACAGGGGTGTCCTCTGGGGCCAACGTCCTGACTTTC. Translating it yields CSAQTGVSSGANVLTF.

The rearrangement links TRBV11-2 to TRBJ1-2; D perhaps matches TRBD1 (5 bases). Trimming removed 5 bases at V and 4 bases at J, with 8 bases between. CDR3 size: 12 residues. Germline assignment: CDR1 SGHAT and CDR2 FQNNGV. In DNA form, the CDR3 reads TGTGCCAGCAGCCCGGGGGGCTATGGCTACACCTTC. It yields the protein CASSPGGYGYTF.

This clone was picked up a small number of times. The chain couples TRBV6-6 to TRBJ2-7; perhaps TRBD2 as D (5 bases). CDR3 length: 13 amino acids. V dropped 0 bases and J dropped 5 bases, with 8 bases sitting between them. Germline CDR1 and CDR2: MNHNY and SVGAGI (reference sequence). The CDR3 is CASSYSRGNEQYF. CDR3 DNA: TGTGCCAGCAGTTACTCGAGAGGGAACGAGCAGTACTTC.

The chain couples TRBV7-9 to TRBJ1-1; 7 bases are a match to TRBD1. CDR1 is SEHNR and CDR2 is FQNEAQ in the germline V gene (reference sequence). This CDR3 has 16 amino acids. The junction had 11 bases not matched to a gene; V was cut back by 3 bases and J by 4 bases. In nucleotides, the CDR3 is TGTGCCAGCAGCTTGGCTGGGAGAGGGGGCGGCACTGAAGCTTTCTTT. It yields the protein CASSLAGRGGGTEAFF.